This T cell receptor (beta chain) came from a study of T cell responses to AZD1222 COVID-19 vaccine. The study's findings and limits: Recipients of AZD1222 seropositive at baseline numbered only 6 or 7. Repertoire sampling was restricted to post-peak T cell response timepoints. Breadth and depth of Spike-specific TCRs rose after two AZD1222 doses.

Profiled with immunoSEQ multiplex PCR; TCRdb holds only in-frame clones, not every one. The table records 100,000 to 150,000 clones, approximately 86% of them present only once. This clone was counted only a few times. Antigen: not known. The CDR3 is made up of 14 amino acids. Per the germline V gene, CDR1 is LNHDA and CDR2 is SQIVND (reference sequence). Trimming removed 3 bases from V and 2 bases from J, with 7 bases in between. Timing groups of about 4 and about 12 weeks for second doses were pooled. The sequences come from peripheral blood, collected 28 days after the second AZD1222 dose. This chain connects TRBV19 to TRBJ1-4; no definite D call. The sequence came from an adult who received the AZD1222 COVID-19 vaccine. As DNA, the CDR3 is TGTGCCAGTAGTATTCTGAAGACTAATGAAAAACTGTTTTTT. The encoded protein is CASSILKTNEKLFF.